This T cell receptor (beta chain) originates from a study of cytomegalovirus exposure and HLA in healthy donors. Points from the study as a whole: Later analysis revealed greater clonal expansion in HLA-associated TCR beta chains than in equally common others.

This CDR3 comprises 18 residues. V was pared by 4 bases and J by 7 bases, with 27 bases between. Remarks on this clone: Antigen unknown.

Primers: 60 Vbeta forward and 13 Jbeta reverse. Some clones are missing from TCRdb's copy, which holds only in-frame ones; the method was immunoSEQ multiplex PCR. Altogether fewer than 200,000 clones are present, around four fifths being singletons, with the ten largest covering roughly 1.2%. The sample comprised PBMCs. The chain is built from TRBV5-3 and TRBJ1-5, with D possibly matching TRBD1 (6 bases). TRBV5-3 is marked as an open reading frame, function uncertain. The TCR comes from a woman aged 45-59 years in good health and CMV-seronegative. CDR3 nucleotide sequence: TGTGCCAGAAGCCACACTGGACCTTCAGGGGTACACGGCCAGCCCCAGCATTTT. It is translated as CARSHTGPSGVHGQPQHF.